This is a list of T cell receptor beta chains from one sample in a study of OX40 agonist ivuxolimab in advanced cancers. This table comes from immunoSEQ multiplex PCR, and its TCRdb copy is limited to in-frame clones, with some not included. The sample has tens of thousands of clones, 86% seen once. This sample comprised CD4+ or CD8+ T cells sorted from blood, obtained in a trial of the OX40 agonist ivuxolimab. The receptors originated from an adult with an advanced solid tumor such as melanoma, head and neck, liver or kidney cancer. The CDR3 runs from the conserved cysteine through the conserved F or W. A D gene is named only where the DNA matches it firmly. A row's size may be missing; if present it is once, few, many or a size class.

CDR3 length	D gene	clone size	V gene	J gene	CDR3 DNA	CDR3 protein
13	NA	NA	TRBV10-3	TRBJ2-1	TGTGCCATCAGTCTGACTAGTCTCGATGAGCAGTTCTTC	CAISLTSLDEQFF
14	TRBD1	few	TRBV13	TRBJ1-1	TGTGCCAGCAGCAATACAGGGGGTCCCGTTGGAGCTTTCTTT	CASSNTGGPVGAFF
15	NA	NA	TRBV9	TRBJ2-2	TGTGCCAGCAGCGTAAGAAGCGGGCGGGCCGGGGAGCTGTTTTTT	CASSVRSGRAGELFF
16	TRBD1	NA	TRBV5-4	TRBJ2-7	TGTGCCAGCAGCTTGGGGGACAGGGGGTTTGGTGACGAGCAGTACTTC	CASSLGDRGFGDEQYF
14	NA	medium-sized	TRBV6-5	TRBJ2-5	TGTGCCAGCAGTTACCTCGGACATCAAGAGACCCAGTACTTC	CASSYLGHQETQYF
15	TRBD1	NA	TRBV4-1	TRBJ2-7	TGCGCCAGCAGCCAAGAGCACAGGGGGCAGGACGAGCAGTACTTC	CASSQEHRGQDEQYF
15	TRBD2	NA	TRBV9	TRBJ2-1	TGTGCCAGCAGGAGAGCTAGCGGGGGATACAATGAGCAGTTCTTC	CASRRASGGYNEQFF
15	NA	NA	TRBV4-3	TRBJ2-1	TGCGCCAGCAGCCAAGAAGGCGGAGTCTACAATGAGCAGTTCTTC	CASSQEGGVYNEQFF
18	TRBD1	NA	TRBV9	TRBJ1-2	TGTGCCAGCAGTGACCCCGGGACAGGGTCATTATCGGACTATGGCTACACCTTC	CASSDPGTGSLSDYGYTF
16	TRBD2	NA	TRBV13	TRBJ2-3	TGTGCCAGCAGCCCAGCAGGGCGGGAGGGGGCAGATACGCAGTATTTT	CASSPAGREGADTQYF
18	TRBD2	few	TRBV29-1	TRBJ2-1	TGCAGCGTGCTTGGACTAGCGGGCAGGCTGAGCTCCTACAATGAGCAGTTCTTC	CSVLGLAGRLSSYNEQFF
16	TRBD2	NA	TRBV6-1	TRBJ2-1	TGTGCCAGCAGTGAGACTAGCGGAGGCTCCTACAATGAGCAGTTCTTC	CASSETSGGSYNEQFF
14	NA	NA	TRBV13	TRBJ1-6	TGTGCCAGCAGCGCACGCATGAATAATTCACCCCTCCACTTT	CASSARMNNSPLHF
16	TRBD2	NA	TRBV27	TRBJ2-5	TGTGCCAGCAGTTTTTTTGGCGGGAGCGCCCAAGAGACCCAGTACTTC	CASSFFGGSAQETQYF
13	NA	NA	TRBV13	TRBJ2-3	TGTGCCAGCAGCTTAGGAGGGGCAGGTACGCAGTATTTT	CASSLGGAGTQYF
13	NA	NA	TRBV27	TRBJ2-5	TGTGCCAGCAGTTGGGGGAGGCGAGAGACCCAGTACTTC	CASSWGRRETQYF
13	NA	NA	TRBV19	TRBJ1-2	TGTGCCAGTAGTATTATACTGGGGCTTGGCTACACCTTC	CASSIILGLGYTF
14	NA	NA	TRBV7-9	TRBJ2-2	TGTGCCAGCAGCCAAAATTCGAACACCGGGGAGCTGTTTTTT	CASSQNSNTGELFF
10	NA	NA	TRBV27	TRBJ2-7	TGTGCCAGCGGTCCCTACGAGCAGTACTTC	CASGPYEQYF
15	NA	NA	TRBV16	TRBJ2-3	TGTGCCAGCAGCCACGAGCTCGGTACCACAGATACGCAGTATTTT	CASSHELGTTDTQYF
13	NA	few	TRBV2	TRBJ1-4	TGTGCCAGTCGCGGGGCAACTAATGAAAAACTGTTTTTT	CASRGATNEKLFF
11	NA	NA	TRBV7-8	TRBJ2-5	TGTGCCAGCAGCGTCGGAGAGACCCAGTACTTC	CASSVGETQYF